This T cell receptor beta chain was retrieved from a study of T-cell memory formation after mild COVID-19. Study-level results: Clones shrinking from day 15 to 85 showed even CD4/CD8 mixes; later expanders tilted CD4+. Whether second-wave clones peaking at day 37 were SARS-CoV-2 specific went unconfirmed.

cDNA libraries for TCR alpha and TCR beta, carrying sample barcodes and UMIs, came from 5'RACE with constant-segment primers. Via MiXCR, TCRdb re-called the 5' RACE reads, giving one row per CDR3 protein. The sample includes 350,000 to 450,000 distinct CDR3 sequences, 20% of them seen just once. CDR1 is MGHRA, CDR2 YSYEKL, per germline. V lost 3 bases and J lost 7, with 24 bases in between. The CDR3 length is 17 residues. To note about this clonotype: Its antigen is still unknown.

This TCR came from an adult woman who had mild COVID-19 (a few samples of this study predate the infection). Cell type and time point are not known. Specimen: PBMCs or a T cell subset sorted from them (not recorded which). The chain combines TRBV4-1 with TRBJ1-1; unclear D gene. CDR3 sequence (DNA): TGCGCCAGCAGCCAGGGTGAGGGAAGTTCCCGAGGGTTTGAAGCTTTCTTT. Translated: CASSQGEGSSRGFEAFF.